These 32 T cell receptor beta chains were sequenced from one sample in a study of prognosis after radiotherapy for stage I lung cancer. Amplicons of TCR beta CDR3 were generated from genomic DNA by two-round multiplex PCR. During first-round PCR, primers specific to each TRBV and TRBJ gene were used. In TCRdb, the multiplex PCR reads were re-called with MiXCR into one record per CDR3 protein. Of around 18,000 distinct CDR3 sequences in the sample, 29% were seen once. The source was PBMCs, collected before or after stereotactic body radiation therapy (not recorded which). The receptors derive from a donor aged 50 or older with non-small cell lung cancer.

By share, this clonotype counts as medium-sized. The chain carries TRBV20-1 and TRBJ2-3; D is unclear. The CDR3 extends over 15 amino acids. Trimming stripped 6 bases from V and 2 bases from J, with 18 bases between. Germline CDR1 reads DFQATT; CDR2 reads SNEGSKA (reference sequence). The CDR3 here is CSAIESRDNTDTQYF. CDR3 in DNA: TGCAGTGCAATAGAGTCCAGAGATAACACAGATACGCAGTATTTT.

Many counts were recorded for this clonotype. This clone may be a read error of a much larger clone one base away. Since the CDR3 does not end with the conserved phenylalanine or tryptophan, this likely comes from a read error. This chain connects TRBV7-2 to TRBJ2-7; 8 bases are a match to TRBD2. Germline V gene lookup returns CDR1 SGHTA and CDR2 FQGNSA. V was clipped by 5 bases and J by 7 bases; unmatched bases: 7. The length of the CDR3 is 13 residues. The CDR3 loop is CASSATSGAEQYS. For the CDR3, the DNA is TGTGCCAGCAGCGCTACTAGCGGAGCGGAGCAGTACTCC.

Turning to this clonotype: One base separates it from a far larger clone, so it is likely a read error. This rearrangement joins TRBV6-1 to TRBJ1-3; no clear D. The CDR3 runs to 15 residues. Germline V gives CDR1 MNHNS, CDR2 SASEGT. V was shortened by 5 bases and J by 1 base, with 12 bases between the two germline ends. CDR3 nucleotide sequence: TGTGCCAGCAGTTACCTTCCAATGTCTGGAAACACCATATATTTT. Its translation: CASSYLPMSGNTIYF.

The sample holds many counts of this clonotype. This chain links TRBV19 with TRBJ1-2, with 8 bases matching TRBD1. CDR1 is LNHDA and CDR2 is SQIVND in the germline V gene (reference sequence). V was clipped by 5 bases and J by 2 bases; unmatched bases: 4. The CDR3 is made up of 14 amino acids. CDR3 sequence reads: CASSPRTGNYGYTF. CDR3 sequence (DNA): TGTGCCAGTAGTCCAAGGACAGGGAACTATGGCTACACCTTC.

In this sample, this clonotype turned up many times. This chain links TRBV20-1 with TRBJ2-3; D is perhaps TRBD2 (5 bases). The CDR3 consists of 12 residues. CDR1 DFQATT and CDR2 SNEGSKA come from the germline V gene (reference sequence). CDR3 DNA sequence: TGCAGCGTGAGCGGAAGCACAGATACGCAGTATTTT. Protein product: CSVSGSTDTQYF.

As for this clonotype: As the CDR3 is not closed by the conserved phenylalanine or tryptophan, this likely results from a read error. CDR3: CASSTRAEAYEQYL. For the CDR3, the DNA is TGCGCCAGCAGCACTCGTGCCGAGGCCTACGAGCAGTACCTC. V is TRBV5-1 and J is TRBJ2-7; D gene uncertain. In germline, CDR1 is SGHRS, CDR2 YFSETQ. The CDR3 spans 14 residues. Trimming shortened V by 4 bases and J by 2 bases, and 13 bases separated the two germline ends.

This clonotype was seen ten or more times. The chain has TRBV20-1 and TRBJ1-1; the D gene is possibly TRBD1 (5 bases). The CDR3 consists of 12 residues. Germline V gives CDR1 DFQATT, CDR2 SNEGSKA (reference sequence). V gave up 4 bases and J gave up 10 bases, with 16 bases separating them. CDR3 loop: CSATLYSGGAFF. The CDR3 nucleotides read TGCAGTGCTACCCTCTACTCCGGGGGAGCTTTCTTT.

This clonotype was counted ten times or more. The chain combines TRBV28 with TRBJ1-5; D ambiguous. V was shortened by 10 bases and J by 7 bases, with 20 bases between the two germline ends. There are 14 residues in the CDR3. From germline, CDR1 is MDHEN and CDR2 SYDVKM. The CDR3 nucleotides are TGTGCCAACAGCCTTCCCGGACGAGAACAGCCCCAGCATTTT. It is translated as CANSLPGREQPQHF.

This clonotype was seen just once. Only one base separates this from a far larger clonotype, so it likely reflects a read error. J is TRBJ2-2 and V is TRBV12-3 or TRBV12-4; tentative D call: TRBD2 (6 bases). The CDR3 consists of 12 residues. The CDR3 bases are TGTGCCAGTCGGAGGGGTACCGGGGAGATGTTTTTT. Residues: CASRRGTGEMFF.

This clonotype has at least ten counts. V gene TRBV20-1 combines with J gene TRBJ2-1; 14 bases match TRBD2. V lost 2 bases and J lost 4; bases outside the gene matches: 7. The CDR3 loop spans 17 amino acids. CDR1 is DFQATT and CDR2 is SNEGSKA in the germline V gene (reference sequence). CDR3 protein: CSARSSGLAGGYNEQFF. CDR3 sequence (DNA): TGCAGTGCTAGAAGTTCAGGACTAGCGGGAGGATACAATGAGCAGTTCTTC.

V usage is TRBV5-4 and J usage is TRBJ1-1, with a weak D call TRBD1 (5 bases). The CDR3 covers 13 residues. Per germline, CDR1 SGHNT and CDR2 YYREEE (reference sequence). The V end lost 4 bases, the J end lost 8 bases, and 15 bases lay between the germline ends. In nucleotides, the CDR3 is TGTGCCAGCAGCACAGCACGGAACAGGGAAGCTTTCTTT. This translates into CASSTARNREAFF.

This clonotype has a count of ten or more. This chain uses TRBV9 with TRBJ2-7, with D unclear. V lost 4 bases, J lost 5 bases, and 13 bases lay in between. From germline, CDR1 is SGDLS and CDR2 YYNGEE. The CDR3 spans 13 residues. CDR3 DNA: TGTGCCAGCAGCCCCCCTCGGCTGGACGAGCAGTACTTC. This gives the protein CASSPPRLDEQYF.

This clonotype was seen at least ten times. This chain links TRBV29-1 with TRBJ2-1, with 10 bases that match TRBD2. Germline loops: CDR1 SQVTM, CDR2 ANQGSEA. Trimming took 2 bases from V and 4 from J; bases not matched to a gene: 8. There are 16 residues in the CDR3. The CDR3 is CSVERPSGSFYNEQFF. The CDR3 DNA reads as TGCAGCGTTGAAAGGCCTAGCGGGAGTTTTTACAATGAGCAGTTCTTC.

This clonotype appeared many times. The chain couples TRBV5-1 to TRBJ2-7; 7 bases match TRBD2. Germline V gives CDR1 SGHRS, CDR2 YFSETQ. Trimming at V came to 0 bases and at J to 3 bases, leaving 9 bases not matched to a gene. The CDR3 totals 16 residues. In nucleotides, the CDR3 is TGCGCCAGCAGCTTGGATAATAGCGGGCCCCTCTACGAGCAGTACTTC. This translates into CASSLDNSGPLYEQYF. The complete variable domain, with remaining parts taken from reference TRBV5-1 and TRBJ2-7, reads KAGVTQTPRYLIKTRGQQVTLSCSPISGHRSVSWYQQTPGQGLQFLFEYFSETQRNKGNFPGRFSGRQFSNSRSEMNVSTLELGDSALYLCASSLDNSGPLYEQYFGPGTRLTVT.

This clonotype was counted many times. V is TRBV2 and J is TRBJ1-5; D is uncertain. Germline V CDR1 and CDR2: SNHLY, FYNNEI. The CDR3 consists of 15 residues. V lost 6 bases and J 0 bases, leaving 12 bases between the germline ends. DNA for the CDR3: TGTGCCAGCAGCGTCGGAGCAAATAGCAATCAGCCCCAGCATTTT. Translation gives CASSVGANSNQPQHF. Variable domain in full (rest from reference TRBV2 and TRBJ1-5): EPEVTQTPSHQVTQMGQEVILRCVPISNHLYFYWYRQILGQKVEFLVSFYNNEISEKSEIFDDQFSVERPDGSNFTLKIRSTKLEDSAMYFCASSVGANSNQPQHFGDGTRLSIL.

This clonotype was counted a single time. The rearrangement links TRBV28 to TRBJ2-5, with 7 bases fitting TRBD2. This CDR3 has 13 residues. From germline, CDR1 is MDHEN and CDR2 SYDVKM. V gave up 9 bases and J gave up 4 bases; unmatched junction bases: 8. Written as DNA, the CDR3 is TGTGCCAGGAAAGCGGGATTGGGAGAGACCCAGTACTTC. Protein product: CARKAGLGETQYF.

In regard to this clonotype: Relative to the germline gene, one junction end is altered; a read error may explain this. V and J are TRBV6-2 or TRBV6-3 and TRBJ1-5, with D hard to call. Germline CDR1 MNHEY, CDR2 SVGEGT. The CDR3 contains 13 residues. The CDR3 region has the DNA TGTGCCAGCAGTGCCGACTGGGGTCAGCGCCAGCATTTT. Its translation: CASSADWGQRQHF.

With regard to this clonotype: The junction differs from germline at one of its ends, possibly a read error. The V call is TRBV20-1, the J call TRBJ1-2, with D possibly being TRBD1 (6 bases). Germline V gene sequence: CDR1 DFQATT, CDR2 SNEGSKA (reference sequence). This CDR3 spans 13 amino acids. DNA of the CDR3: TGCAGTGCACTGAAGGGGGATGACTATGGCTACAACTTC. This codes for CSALKGDDYGYNF.

This clonotype was detected ten times or more. The DNA for the CDR3 is TGTGCCAGCACCCCGGGCAGGAGGAACACTGAAGCTTTCTTT. This translates into CASTPGRRNTEAFF. The chain employs TRBV28 and TRBJ1-1; the D is unclear. Germline V gene data show CDR1 as MDHEN and CDR2 as SYDVKM. This CDR3 is built from 14 residues. Trimming removed 7 bases from V and 1 base from J, with 13 bases in between.

The chain employs TRBV5-1 and TRBJ1-1, with no clear D. V was trimmed by 0 bases and J by 7 bases, leaving 13 bases between them. Germline CDR1 reads SGHRS; CDR2 reads YFSETQ. This CDR3 has 14 amino acids. CDR3 in amino acids: CASSLDTSGDEAFF. The CDR3 coding sequence is TGCGCCAGCAGCTTGGATACCTCTGGGGATGAAGCTTTCTTT. The complete variable domain, with remaining parts taken from reference TRBV5-1 and TRBJ1-1, reads KAGVTQTPRYLIKTRGQQVTLSCSPISGHRSVSWYQQTPGQGLQFLFEYFSETQRNKGNFPGRFSGRQFSNSRSEMNVSTLELGDSALYLCASSLDTSGDEAFFGQGTRLTVV.

This clonotype showed up many times. This sequence joins TRBV5-1 and TRBJ2-1; D perhaps matches TRBD1 (6 bases). The ends were cut back, 1 base at V and 9 bases at J, with 11 bases in the middle. This CDR3 region has 13 residues. CDR1 is SGHRS and CDR2 is YFSETQ in the germline V gene. Here the CDR3 reads CASSLTGTSEQFF. The CDR3 DNA reads TGCGCCAGCAGCTTGACCGGGACAAGTGAGCAGTTCTTC. Drawing the rest from reference TRBV5-1 and TRBJ2-1, the complete variable domain is KAGVTQTPRYLIKTRGQQVTLSCSPISGHRSVSWYQQTPGQGLQFLFEYFSETQRNKGNFPGRFSGRQFSNSRSEMNVSTLELGDSALYLCASSLTGTSEQFFGPGTRLTVL.

CDR3 DNA: TGTGCCCAGTCACATAAACGGGACAGCTACGAGCAGTACTTC. Protein: CAQSHKRDSYEQYF. The rearrangement links TRBV27 to TRBJ2-7; 7 bases line up with TRBD1. The trim removed 11 bases at V and 3 bases at J, leaving 13 bases unmatched. The CDR3 covers 14 residues. The germline V gene encodes CDR1 MNHEY and CDR2 SMNVEV (reference sequence).

In its sample, this clonotype was seen once. This chain uses TRBV30 with TRBJ2-2; 11 bases align to TRBD2. The CDR3 is made up of 15 amino acids. Germline CDR1 reads GTSNPN; CDR2 reads SVGIG (reference sequence). V trimming: 1 base; J trimming: 8 bases; junction bases outside the gene matches: 6. Here the CDR3 reads CAWSGGLAGGGELFF. DNA for the CDR3: TGTGCCTGGAGTGGAGGACTAGCGGGTGGGGGGGAGCTGTTTTTT. Full variable domain (outside the CDR3, taken from reference TRBV30 and TRBJ2-2): SQTIHQWPATLVQPVGSPLSLECTVEGTSNPNLYWYRQAAGRGLQLLFYSVGIGQISSEVPQNLSASRPQDRQFILSSKKLLLSDSGFYLCAWSGGLAGGGELFFGEGSRLTVL.

This clonotype was picked up a small number of times. An end of the junction does not agree with germline; a read error may underlie this. The J gene is TRBJ2-1, the V gene TRBV6-2 or TRBV6-3; no clear D. The CDR3 loop spans 16 amino acids. CDR1 is MNHEY, CDR2 SVGEGT, per germline. The CDR3 sequence: CASSYSGSGSYSEQFF. In nucleotides, the CDR3 is TGTGCCAGCAGTTACTCTGGGTCAGGCTCCTACAGTGAGCAGTTCTTC.

In the case of this clonotype: A far bigger clonotype differs at one base, so this is likely a read error. The genes are TRBV6-8 and TRBJ2-3, with TRBD1 matching over 9 bases. The germline CDR1 and CDR2 sequences are MNHGY and SAAAGT. CDR3 length: 18 amino acids. DNA of the CDR3: TGTGCCAGCAGTGCCTATATGTTCCGGGACAGGGTAAAAGATAAGCAGTATTTT. Amino acids: CASSAYMFRDRVKDKQYF.

By its share, this clonotype is medium-sized. The rearrangement links TRBV7-2 to TRBJ1-2; TRBD1 is a possible D gene (6 bases). The V gene lost 6 bases and the J gene lost 8 bases, with 16 bases spanning the gap. Looked up from germline, CDR1 is SGHTA and CDR2 is FQGNSA. This CDR3 is built from 13 residues. The chain's CDR3 is CASSSKQGYGYTF. CDR3 sequence (DNA): TGTGCCAGCAGTTCCAAGCAGGGGTACGGCTACACCTTC.

This clonotype was counted many times. The rearrangement links TRBV28 to TRBJ2-7; 9 bases align to TRBD1. CDR1 is MDHEN, CDR2 SYDVKM, per germline. This CDR3 has 15 residues. With 6 bases clipped from V and 5 bases from J, the junction kept 11 bases outside the gene matches. CDR3 sequence reads: CASRSPGQGFNEQYF. In nucleotides, the CDR3 is TGTGCCAGCAGATCCCCGGGACAGGGTTTCAACGAGCAGTACTTC.

This clonotype was found many times. This chain connects TRBV7-9 to TRBJ2-3, with TRBD2 identical over 7 bases. The germline CDR1 and CDR2 sequences are SEHNR and FQNEAQ (reference sequence). CDR3 length: 15 amino acids. The ends lost 1 base at V and 5 bases at J; junction bases unmatched: 6. This chain's CDR3 is CASSLVAGVVDTQYF. CDR3 in DNA: TGTGCCAGCAGCTTAGTGGCGGGAGTGGTAGATACGCAGTATTTT.

This clonotype was counted at least ten times. The chain recombines TRBV5-6 with TRBJ1-2; 9 bases map to TRBD1. J was trimmed by 1 base and V by 5 bases; bases with no gene match: 3. The CDR3 consists of 14 residues. CDR1 and CDR2 (germline): SGHDT, YYEEEE. CDR3 nucleotide sequence: TGTGCCAGCAGGAGGACAGGGGATAACTATGGCTACACCTTC. It is translated as CASRRTGDNYGYTF. The variable domain in full, with the rest retrieved from reference TRBV5-6 and TRBJ1-2, is DAGVTQSPTHLIKTRGQQVTLRCSPKSGHDTVSWYQQALGQGPQFIFQYYEEEERQRGNFPDRFSGHQFPNYSSELNVNALLLGDSALYLCASRRTGDNYGYTFGSGTRLTVV.

Comment on this clonotype: A much larger clone differs from this one at a single base, so this may be a read error. The chain links TRBV7-9 to TRBJ1-1; possible D gene TRBD1, 6 bases. The CDR3 totals 15 residues. From germline, CDR1 is SEHNR and CDR2 FQNEAQ (reference sequence). V was pared by 5 bases and J by 1 base, with 14 bases between. The CDR3 reads CASSRRQVSNTEAFF. The CDR3 DNA is TGTGCCAGCAGCCGGAGACAGGTCTCGAACACTGAAGCTTTCTTT. The full variable domain, with the rest looked up from reference TRBV7-9 and TRBJ1-1, is DTGVSQNPRHKITKRGQNVTFRCDPISEHNRLYWYRQTLGQGPEFLTYFQNEAQLEKSRLLSDRFSAERPKGSFSTLEIQRTEQGDSAMYLCASSRRQVSNTEAFFGQGTRLTVV.

This clonotype was found many times. This chain joins TRBV29-1 and TRBJ2-7, with 8 bases fitting TRBD2. V lost 4 bases, J lost 5 bases, and 10 bases stayed unmatched. This CDR3 region has 14 residues. Germline CDR1 SQVTM, CDR2 ANQGSEA. In DNA, the CDR3 is TGCAGCGTTGCAGCGGGACTAGTAGGGGACGAGCAGTACTTC. This encodes CSVAAGLVGDEQYF.

The sample holds many counts of this clonotype. V usage is TRBV9 and J usage is TRBJ2-2; TRBD1 matches at 8 bases. The V gene end was trimmed by 3 bases and the J gene end by 1 base; junction bases not matched to a gene: 2. Per the germline V gene, CDR1 is SGDLS and CDR2 is YYNGEE. CDR3 length equals 15 residues. DNA of the CDR3: TGTGCCAGCAGCGCCGGGACAGGGAACACCGGGGAGCTGTTTTTT. Protein sequence: CASSAGTGNTGELFF.